The 6 T cell receptor beta chains listed next were all sequenced from one sample in a study of CD8 T cells in Susac syndrome. An input of roughly 0.5 to 1 ug of RNA was subjected to reverse transcription using random hexamers. TCRdb analysed the immunoSEQ multiplex PCR reads with MiXCR anew, one entry per CDR3 protein. Of approximately 170,000 distinct CDR3 sequences in the sample, about 93% are singletons; the top ten hold more than 0.11%. Source material: CD4+ T cells from PBMCs. These TCRs come from a human donor in good health.

CDR3 sequence: CAGSRYPTETQYF. The CDR3 DNA sequence: TGTGCCGGGTCGCGTTACCCGACGGAGACCCAGTACTTC. This chain uses TRBV2 with TRBJ2-5; D gene ambiguous. Trimming took 11 bases from V and 5 from J, leaving 18 bases between them. Germline CDR1 reads SNHLY; CDR2 reads FYNNEI. This CDR3 is built from 13 residues.

The J gene is TRBJ1-4, the V gene TRBV29-1, with D tentatively TRBD1 (5 bases). The CDR3 totals 13 residues. V was pared by 6 bases and J by 1 base, with 9 bases between. Germline CDR1 and CDR2: SQVTM and ANQGSEA. The CDR3: CSVKDRTNEKLFF. The CDR3 DNA is TGCAGCGTGAAAGACAGAACTAATGAAAAACTGTTTTTT.

The chain links TRBV20-1 to TRBJ2-1, with D tentatively TRBD2 (6 bases). V shed 2 bases and J shed 0 bases, with 23 bases lying between them. The CDR3 is 19 amino acids. Germline lookup yields CDR1 DFQATT and CDR2 SNEGSKA (reference sequence). CDR3 in DNA: TGCAGTGCTAGACGAACCCCGCGCGGGGTTTTGAGCTCCTACAATGAGCAGTTCTTC. This codes for CSARRTPRGVLSSYNEQFF.

The chain is built from TRBV7-3 and TRBJ2-7; 8 bases are a match to TRBD1. This CDR3 region has 12 residues. V lost 4 bases and J lost 10; bases outside the gene matches: 6. Per germline, CDR1 SGHTA and CDR2 FQGTGA. The CDR3 DNA reads TGTGCCAGCAGCTGGTCAGGGGGCACACAGTACTTC. Its protein is CASSWSGGTQYF.

V and J are TRBV6-1 and TRBJ1-2; tentative D call: TRBD1 (6 bases). V dropped 0 bases and J dropped 9 bases, with 14 bases sitting between them. The CDR3 sequence is 14 residues long. Germline values: CDR1 MNHNS, CDR2 SASEGT. The CDR3 region is CASSEAGQGLSYTF. Here the CDR3 DNA reads TGTGCCAGCAGTGAAGCGGGGCAGGGGCTTAGCTACACCTTC.

V usage is TRBV15 and J usage is TRBJ2-7; no firm D call. The V and J ends lost 5 bases and 0 bases respectively, with 5 bases between them. The germline CDR1 and CDR2 sequences are LNHNV and YYDKDF (reference sequence). The CDR3 is made up of 12 amino acids. The CDR3 nucleotides are TGTGCCACCAGCTCGAACTCCTACGAGCAGTACTTC. Translated, it gives CATSSNSYEQYF.